What follows are 8 T cell receptor beta chains derived from one specimen sequenced in a study of T-cell memory formation after mild COVID-19. TCRdb independently ran MiXCR on the 5' RACE reads; one entry per CDR3 protein. Here the sample spans 350,000 to 400,000 distinct CDR3 sequences, approximately 15% being singletons. The sample comprised PBMCs or a T cell subset sorted from them (not recorded which). Receptor source: a man younger than 30 who had mild COVID-19 (a few samples of this study predate the infection). Cell type and time point are not known.

The chain has TRBV5-1 and TRBJ2-5, with unresolved D. Trimming removed 0 bases at V and 1 base at J, with 7 bases between. The germline gives CDR1 SGHRS, CDR2 YFSETQ. The CDR3 contains 14 residues. CDR3 nucleotide sequence: TGCGCCAGCAGCTTGGGAGTGTTCCAAGAGACCCAGTACTTC. It translates to CASSLGVFQETQYF. The full variable domain, with the rest looked up from reference TRBV5-1 and TRBJ2-5, is KAGVTQTPRYLIKTRGQQVTLSCSPISGHRSVSWYQQTPGQGLQFLFEYFSETQRNKGNFPGRFSGRQFSNSRSEMNVSTLELGDSALYLCASSLGVFQETQYFGPGTRLLVL.

The chain carries TRBV25-1 and TRBJ2-4, with D hard to call. CDR3 length: 16 amino acids. CDR1 is MGHDK and CDR2 is SYGVNS in the germline V gene. V was shortened by 7 bases and J by 0 bases, with 16 bases between the two germline ends. In nucleotides, the CDR3 is TGTGCCAGCACCGAATGGGCAGCACTAGCCAAAAACATTCAGTACTTC. It is translated as CASTEWAALAKNIQYF.

This clonotype has more than one count but fewer than ten. V usage is TRBV6-5 and J usage is TRBJ2-7, with 8 positions matching TRBD1. Per the germline V gene, CDR1 is MNHEY and CDR2 is SVGAGI. This CDR3 is 15 amino acids long. The ends lost 6 bases at V and 3 bases at J; junction bases unmatched: 10. CDR3 loop: CASRSTGTGRYEQYF. For the CDR3, the DNA is TGTGCCAGCAGATCCACCGGGACAGGTCGCTACGAGCAGTACTTC.

This clonotype was found once. V and J are TRBV9 and TRBJ2-6, with 12 bases lining up with TRBD2. Unmatched junction bases numbered 7, after V lost 4 bases and J lost 2 bases. The CDR3 has 18 residues. Looked up from germline, CDR1 is SGDLS and CDR2 is YYNGEE. The CDR3 reads CASSPRASGGAGANVLTF. The CDR3 DNA reads TGTGCCAGCAGCCCCCGGGCTAGCGGGGGGGCTGGGGCCAACGTCCTGACTTTC. Supplemented by reference TRBV9 and TRBJ2-6, the full variable domain reads DSGVTQTPKHLITATGQRVTLRCSPRSGDLSVYWYQQSLDQGLQFLIQYYNGEERAKGNILERFSAQQFPDLHSELNLSSLELGDSALYFCASSPRASGGAGANVLTFGAGSRLTVL.

A few counts support this clonotype. The gene calls are TRBV20-1 and TRBJ1-3; D is uncertain. The CDR3 extends over 12 amino acids. Germline CDR1 reads DFQATT; CDR2 reads SNEGSKA (reference sequence). V was shortened by 0 bases and J by 4 bases, with 4 bases between the two germline ends. As DNA, the CDR3 is TGCAGTGCTAGAGATCGAGGAAACACCATATATTTT. Amino acids: CSARDRGNTIYF.

This clonotype was found a few times. The chain recombines TRBV5-1 with TRBJ2-2; D is undetermined. The V and J ends lost 4 bases and 0 bases respectively, with 7 bases between them. This CDR3 spans 14 amino acids. Looked up from germline, CDR1 is SGHRS and CDR2 is YFSETQ. The CDR3 region has the DNA TGCGCCAGCAGCGTCGATCCGAACACCGGGGAGCTGTTTTTT. Encoded protein: CASSVDPNTGELFF.

The sample holds a few counts of this clonotype. V usage is TRBV5-6 and J usage is TRBJ1-5; D remains unclear. Germline CDR1 and CDR2: SGHDT and YYEEEE. The length of the CDR3 is 14 residues. Trimming stripped 1 base from V and 3 bases from J, with 8 bases between. In DNA form, the CDR3 reads TGTGCCAGCAGCTTGTACGGGGTCAATCAGCCCCAGCATTTT. Its translation: CASSLYGVNQPQHF. Variable domain in full (rest from reference TRBV5-6 and TRBJ1-5): DAGVTQSPTHLIKTRGQQVTLRCSPKSGHDTVSWYQQALGQGPQFIFQYYEEEERQRGNFPDRFSGHQFPNYSSELNVNALLLGDSALYLCASSLYGVNQPQHFGDGTRLSIL.

This clonotype turned up a few times. The chain is built from TRBV27 and TRBJ2-4; perhaps TRBD2 as D (5 bases). Germline V CDR1 and CDR2: MNHEY, SMNVEV (reference sequence). The CDR3 contains 15 residues. V was shortened by 3 bases and J by 5 bases, with 14 bases between the two germline ends. The CDR3 DNA is TGTGCCAGCAGTTTGAGGCGGGCGCGCCAAAACATTCAGTACTTC. This gives the protein CASSLRRARQNIQYF.